Shown below are 23 T cell receptor beta chains from a single sample sequenced in a study of T cell responses to AZD1222 COVID-19 vaccine. The assay was immunoSEQ multiplex PCR, and TCRdb's table has in-frame clones only and misses some. Seen here are 120,000 or so clones, 75% to 90% observed once, and the top ten hold 11%. Sequences were derived from peripheral blood, sampled on day 0 of MenACWY control vaccination. These receptors were obtained from an adult in good health.

The V gene is TRBV30, the J gene TRBJ2-5; no definite D call. This CDR3 is built from 11 residues. Trimming shortened V by 2 bases and J by 2 bases, and 3 bases separated the two germline ends. From germline, CDR1 is GTSNPN and CDR2 SVGIG (reference sequence). The CDR3, as DNA: TGTGCCTGGAGTCTACAAGAGACCCAGTACTTC. This encodes CAWSLQETQYF.

The chain links TRBV5-1 to TRBJ2-2, with D maybe TRBD2 (5 bases). Trimming shortened V by 3 bases and J by 7 bases, and 13 bases separated the two germline ends. CDR3 length: 14 amino acids. From germline, CDR1 is SGHRS and CDR2 YFSETQ. DNA for the CDR3: TGCGCCAGCAGCTCCCCCGGGGTGGTCGGGGAGCTGTTTTTT. The encoded protein is CASSSPGVVGELFF.

The table lists this clone with a count of one. V and J are TRBV19 and TRBJ2-1; TRBD2 might be the D (6 bases). This CDR3 has 14 amino acids. Trimming took off 6 bases at V and 3 bases at J, with 12 bases between the two ends. CDR1 is LNHDA, CDR2 SQIVND, per germline (reference sequence). Here the CDR3 reads CASRNSGIYNEQFF. CDR3 sequence (DNA): TGTGCCAGTAGGAATAGCGGTATCTACAATGAGCAGTTCTTC. Filled out from reference TRBV19 and TRBJ2-1, the complete variable domain reads DGGITQSPKYLFRKEGQNVTLSCEQNLNHDAMYWYRQDPGQGLRLIYYSQIVNDFQKGDIAEGYSVSREKKESFPLTVTSAQKNPTAFYLCASRNSGIYNEQFFGPGTRLTVL.

The J gene is TRBJ2-1, the V gene TRBV5-1; D possibly corresponds to TRBD2 (6 bases). Germline V lookup: CDR1 SGHRS, CDR2 YFSETQ. The ends were cut back, 0 bases at V and 2 bases at J, with 9 bases in the middle. CDR3 size: 15 residues. This CDR3 is CASSLDSGAYNEQFF. CDR3 coding DNA: TGCGCCAGCAGCTTGGACTCGGGAGCCTACAATGAGCAGTTCTTC.

V gene TRBV5-6 combines with J gene TRBJ1-2, with 7 bases that match TRBD1. This CDR3 contains 15 residues. Germline V lookup: CDR1 SGHDT, CDR2 YYEEEE. V lost 4 bases, J lost 5 bases, and 11 bases stayed unmatched. CDR3 bases: TGTGCCAGCAGCGAAGCGGACAGGACAGAATATGGCTACACCTTC. The encoded protein is CASSEADRTEYGYTF.

The chain joins TRBV6-5 to TRBJ2-7, with 7 bases aligning to TRBD1. The trim removed 2 bases at V and 4 bases at J, leaving 8 bases unmatched. CDR3 size: 15 residues. Germline CDR1 is MNHEY and CDR2 is SVGAGI. The CDR3 is CASSYEGTEPYEQYF. CDR3 sequence (DNA): TGTGCCAGCAGTTACGAGGGGACAGAACCTTACGAGCAGTACTTC.

This rearrangement joins TRBV9 to TRBJ1-3; weak D call: TRBD1 (5 bases). Germline CDR1 and CDR2: SGDLS and YYNGEE. The length of the CDR3 is 19 residues. The V gene lost 4 bases and the J gene lost 7 bases, with 30 bases spanning the gap. Here the CDR3 reads CASSPRDRGVVDQPNTIYF. The CDR3 coding sequence is TGTGCCAGCAGCCCTAGGGACCGCGGAGTGGTGGATCAACCCAACACCATATATTTT.

The CDR3 DNA reads TGTGCCACCAGCAGAGGTCAAGGGACTAGCGGGAGAAATGAGCAGTTCTTC. This translates into CATSRGQGTSGRNEQFF. The rearrangement uses TRBV15 and TRBJ2-1, with 14 bases matching TRBD2. This CDR3 contains 17 residues. CDR1 and CDR2 from the germline V gene are LNHNV and YYDKDF (reference sequence). Germline trimming cut 1 base from V and 7 bases from J; bases unmatched to any gene: 6.

This clone has just one count. The chain couples TRBV2 to TRBJ1-5; D uncertain. The CDR3 runs to 13 residues. Trimming took off 7 bases at V and 9 bases at J, with 16 bases between the two ends. Germline loops: CDR1 SNHLY, CDR2 FYNNEI. The CDR3 DNA is TGTGCCAGCAAGGGAGGAGTTGGAGCGCCCCAGCATTTT. This translates into CASKGGVGAPQHF. Based on the CDR3 plus reference TRBV2 and TRBJ1-5, the full variable domain is EPEVTQTPSHQVTQMGQEVILRCVPISNHLYFYWYRQILGQKVEFLVSFYNNEISEKSEIFDDQFSVERPDGSNFTLKIRSTKLEDSAMYFCASKGGVGAPQHFGDGTRLSIL.

The rearrangement joins TRBV6-4 to TRBJ1-2; no reliable D call. CDR3 length equals 13 residues. CDR1 is MRHNA, CDR2 SNTAGT, per germline. V was trimmed by 0 bases and J by 4 bases, leaving 6 bases between them. The CDR3 is CASSDSGSYGYTF. The CDR3 DNA follows: TGTGCCAGCAGTGACTCAGGGAGCTATGGCTACACCTTC.

This chain connects TRBV29-1 to TRBJ2-1, with no clear D. This CDR3 region has 13 residues. Trimming cost V 4 bases and J 4 bases, with 11 bases left between them. Per germline, CDR1 SQVTM and CDR2 ANQGSEA. CDR3 protein: CSVAGVQYNEQFF. The CDR3 nucleotides are TGCAGCGTTGCCGGAGTGCAATACAATGAGCAGTTCTTC.

This sequence joins TRBV2 and TRBJ2-1; 11 bases agree with TRBD2. This CDR3 has 17 residues. With V trimmed by 2 bases and J by 6 bases, 9 bases remained unmatched. CDR1 is SNHLY, CDR2 FYNNEI, per germline. The CDR3 protein is CASSEYFSGRARNEQFF. The CDR3 nucleotides read TGTGCCAGCAGTGAATATTTTAGCGGGAGGGCCCGCAATGAGCAGTTCTTC.

This chain connects TRBV28 to TRBJ2-7, with 7 positions matching TRBD2. The CDR3 runs to 12 residues. CDR1 MDHEN and CDR2 SYDVKM come from the germline V gene. The junction had 5 bases not matched to a gene; V was cut back by 8 bases and J by 4 bases. This CDR3 is CASQGRAYEQYF. The CDR3 DNA follows: TGTGCCAGCCAAGGGAGGGCGTACGAGCAGTACTTC. Variable domain in full (rest from reference TRBV28 and TRBJ2-7): DVKVTQSSRYLVKRTGEKVFLECVQDMDHENMFWYRQDPGLGLRLIYFSYDVKMKEKGDIPEGYSVSREKKERFSLILESASTNQTSMYLCASQGRAYEQYFGPGTRLTVT.

J is TRBJ1-6 and V is TRBV27; TRBD1 matches 8 bases. The germline gives CDR1 MNHEY, CDR2 SMNVEV (reference sequence). V shed 5 bases and J 7 bases; nucleotides not matched to a gene: 13. The CDR3 loop spans 17 amino acids. CDR3 nucleotides: TGTGCCAGCAGTCCACAGCAGACAGGGGCGGTAAATTCACCCCTCCACTTT. The encoded protein is CASSPQQTGAVNSPLHF.

This rearrangement joins TRBV4-3 to TRBJ2-2; 7 nucleotides agree with TRBD2. The CDR3 loop spans 15 amino acids. Germline CDR1 reads LGHNA; CDR2 reads YSLEER. Losses at the gene ends were 1 base for V and 6 bases for J; bases not matched to a gene: 5. The CDR3 sequence: CASSQVREIPGELFF. The CDR3 DNA follows: TGCGCCAGCAGCCAAGTGCGGGAGATCCCCGGGGAGCTGTTTTTT.

This chain connects TRBV19 to TRBJ2-2; D may be TRBD1 or TRBD2 (5 bases each). V lost 3 bases, J lost 6 bases, and 17 bases lay in between. Germline CDR1 is LNHDA and CDR2 is SQIVND (reference sequence). The CDR3 is 16 residues long. The CDR3 DNA sequence: TGTGCCAGTAGTATCGGAACAGGCCGAGGGGCCGGGGAGCTGTTTTTT. It encodes CASSIGTGRGAGELFF.

The rearrangement joins TRBV2 to TRBJ1-4; D is undetermined. The CDR3 totals 14 residues. The germline V gene has CDR1 SNHLY and CDR2 FYNNEI. Trimming removed 7 bases at V and 0 bases at J, with 9 bases between. CDR3 region: CASTQASTNEKLFF. The CDR3 nucleotides read TGTGCCAGCACTCAGGCCTCAACTAATGAAAAACTGTTTTTT.

In this sample, this clone turned up a few times. The chain recombines TRBV19 with TRBJ2-3; 13 bases are a match to TRBD2. The CDR3 runs 16 residues. The V gene end was trimmed by 2 bases and the J gene end by 4 bases; junction bases not matched to a gene: 3. Germline V CDR1 and CDR2: LNHDA, SQIVND (reference sequence). CDR3 sequence: CASSITSGRAPDTQYF. The CDR3 nucleotides read TGTGCCAGTAGTATAACTAGCGGGAGGGCCCCAGATACGCAGTATTTT.

This chain connects TRBV3-1 (or the pseudogene TRBV3-2) to TRBJ2-3, with 12 positions matching TRBD2. CDR3 length equals 15 residues. The V gene's germline CDR1 is LGHDT and CDR2 YNNKEL (reference sequence). Trimming at V came to 5 bases and at J to 4 bases, leaving 4 bases not matched to a gene. The CDR3 protein is CASSGLAGRADTQYF. Written as DNA, the CDR3 is TGTGCCAGCAGCGGACTAGCGGGACGGGCAGATACGCAGTATTTT.

V gene TRBV19 combines with J gene TRBJ2-7; 11 positions match TRBD2. CDR1 LNHDA and CDR2 SQIVND come from the germline V gene (reference sequence). The length of the CDR3 is 15 residues. The trim removed 3 bases at V and 2 bases at J, leaving 3 bases unmatched. DNA for the CDR3: TGTGCCAGTAGTATCGGGACTAGCGGCACCTACGAGCAGTACTTC. This codes for CASSIGTSGTYEQYF. Together with reference TRBV19 and TRBJ2-7, the CDR3 gives the full variable domain: DGGITQSPKYLFRKEGQNVTLSCEQNLNHDAMYWYRQDPGQGLRLIYYSQIVNDFQKGDIAEGYSVSREKKESFPLTVTSAQKNPTAFYLCASSIGTSGTYEQYFGPGTRLTVT.

The chain has TRBV9 and TRBJ2-5; D may be TRBD2 (6 bases). Germline V gene lookup returns CDR1 SGDLS and CDR2 YYNGEE. The CDR3 runs to 13 residues. V lost 0 bases and J 4 bases, leaving 7 bases between the germline ends. The CDR3 loop reads CASSVGSGETQYF. The CDR3, as DNA: TGTGCCAGCAGCGTAGGTAGCGGAGAGACCCAGTACTTC.

The V gene is TRBV10-2, the J gene TRBJ1-1; tentative D call: TRBD1 (5 bases). CDR3 length: 13 residues. V dropped 4 bases and J dropped 5 bases, with 11 bases sitting between them. CDR1 is WSHSY, CDR2 SAAADI, per germline. DNA for the CDR3: TGCGCCAGCAGTGGGCCCAGGGTTACTGAAGCTTTCTTT. Translation: CASSGPRVTEAFF.

This chain connects TRBV5-4 to TRBJ1-1; D not certain. This CDR3 comprises 13 residues. The germline V and J ends were trimmed by 7 bases and 4 bases, with 14 bases remaining between them. Germline V CDR1 and CDR2: SGHNT, YYREEE (reference sequence). The CDR3: CASSASQTTEAFF. The CDR3 DNA sequence: TGTGCCAGCTCGGCCAGTCAGACCACTGAAGCTTTCTTT.